The 5 T cell receptor beta chains given below trace back to one sample, sequenced in a study of monozygotic twins with inflammatory bowel disease. From its re-call of the 5' RACE reads, TCRdb lists each CDR3 protein once, without DNA. Its table records around 230,000 distinct CDR3 sequences. The sequencing sample was made of blood. The receptor source for this set is a human donor with ulcerative colitis or Crohn's disease, or a healthy co-twin of an affected twin (not recorded which).

The J gene is TRBJ2-1, the V gene TRBV6-1; TCRdb names TRBD2, which stays unverified in the absence of DNA. The CDR3 contains 15 residues. CDR1 is MNHNS, CDR2 SASEGT, per germline. The CDR3 reads CASSLLAALYNEQFF.

CDR3 protein: CASSLLIAGRTYNEQFF. V and J are TRBV7-7 and TRBJ2-1; TCRdb calls TRBD2, which cannot be checked without DNA. Germline V gene data show CDR1 as SSHAT and CDR2 as FNYEAQ (reference sequence). The CDR3 is 17 residues long.

The rearrangement uses TRBV5-4 and TRBJ2-2. Germline V CDR1 and CDR2: SGHNT, YYREEE (reference sequence). This CDR3 contains 13 residues. CDR3 amino acids: CASSQSYTGELFF.

This chain joins TRBV19 and TRBJ1-1. Germline V lookup: CDR1 LNHDA, CDR2 SQIVND (reference sequence). The CDR3 contains 18 residues. This CDR3 is CASGDPRLRRGMNTEAFF.

This chain joins TRBV11-2 and TRBJ2-3; no DNA is available, so the TRBD2 call from TCRdb remains unchecked. The length of the CDR3 is 15 residues. Germline V CDR1 and CDR2: SGHAT, FQNNGV. CDR3 in amino acids: CASSKRGAGTDTQYF.